Listed here are 29 T cell receptor beta chains from one sample, sequenced in a study of shared clonotypes between healthy human individuals. Naive CD8 cells lacked CD45RO and underwent positive selection for CCR7, leaving out terminally differentiated effector memory CD45RA+ cells. Data came from immunoSEQ multiplex PCR; TCRdb stores just in-frame clones and leaves some out. The sample comprises some 2,100,000 clones, about 92% of which are singletons, and 1.7% rests with the top ten. The sample consisted of naive CD8+ T cells from PBMCs. The receptors derive from a man between 18 and 35 years old in good health. Some clones in this sample may be carry-over from other donors' samples.

The chain is built from TRBV5-6 and TRBJ2-7; D call uncertain. CDR1 is SGHDT and CDR2 is YYEEEE in the germline V gene. V dropped 5 bases and J dropped 6 bases, with 18 bases sitting between them. The CDR3 consists of 14 residues. The CDR3 DNA reads TGTGCCAGCAGAGACGGCCTCCCCGGTAGCGAGCAGTACTTC. This codes for CASRDGLPGSEQYF.

The CDR3 DNA reads as TGTGCCACCAGCTTCTCGAAAGTGGGCGAGCAGTACTTC. It encodes CATSFSKVGEQYF. The chain combines TRBV15 with TRBJ2-7; D not certain. CDR1 and CDR2 (germline): LNHNV, YYDKDF (reference sequence). With 5 bases removed from V and 6 bases from J, the gap between germline ends came to 14 bases. The CDR3 sequence is 13 residues long.

This rearrangement joins TRBV7-2 to TRBJ2-7; possibly TRBD1 or TRBD2 for D (5 bases each). The CDR3 sequence is 15 residues long. The germline gives CDR1 SGHTA, CDR2 FQGNSA. Trimming pared 5 bases from V and 2 bases from J, leaving 16 bases between. CDR3 region: CASSPLLGTTYEQYF. The CDR3 bases are TGTGCCAGCAGCCCACTGCTGGGGACGACCTACGAGCAGTACTTC.

This clone was seen more than once but under ten times. CDR3 sequence reads: CSVLAVEAFF. In DNA form, the CDR3 reads TGCAGCGTCTTGGCGGTTGAAGCTTTCTTT. The chain links TRBV29-1 to TRBJ1-1; the D is unclear. The V gene lost 6 bases and the J gene lost 7 bases, with 9 bases spanning the gap. The CDR3 contains 10 residues. Germline V lookup: CDR1 SQVTM, CDR2 ANQGSEA.

This clone was observed a single time. This chain connects TRBV27 to TRBJ2-3; D may match TRBD1 or TRBD2 (5 bases each). CDR1 MNHEY and CDR2 SMNVEV come from the germline V gene (reference sequence). The V end was cut by 4 bases, the J end by 4 bases, with 15 bases between. The CDR3 is 15 residues long. The DNA for the CDR3 is TGTGCCAGCAGTTCCTTACCGGGACCCTCAGATACGCAGTATTTT. Amino acids: CASSSLPGPSDTQYF.

The V and J genes are TRBV21-1 and TRBJ2-7. TRBV21-1 is listed as a pseudogene. The CDR3 contains 12 residues. The CDR3 is CASSSGSYEQYF. CDR3 DNA: TGTGCCAGCAGCTCCGGATCCTACGAGCAGTACTTC.

This clone was detected only a few times. The chain employs TRBV27 and TRBJ2-7; D may correspond to TRBD1 or TRBD2 (5 bases each). This CDR3 contains 14 residues. Trimming stripped 6 bases from V and 7 bases from J, with 19 bases between. Germline lookup yields CDR1 MNHEY and CDR2 SMNVEV (reference sequence). The CDR3 spells CASSPAWGMWEQYF. The CDR3 DNA reads TGTGCCAGCAGCCCCGCCTGGGGGATGTGGGAGCAGTACTTC.

This chain connects TRBV10-2 to TRBJ1-4, with 11 bases fitting TRBD1. Looked up from germline, CDR1 is WSHSY and CDR2 is SAAADI. J gave up 8 bases and V 8 bases, and 1 base lay outside the gene matches. This CDR3 comprises 12 residues. CDR3 residues: CASGDRGEKLFF. CDR3 sequence (DNA): TGCGCCAGCGGGGACAGGGGGGAAAAACTGTTTTTT.

V gene TRBV5-8 combines with J gene TRBJ1-2; D gene unclear. The V and J ends lost 4 bases and 3 bases respectively, with 10 bases between them. The germline V gene has CDR1 SGHTS and CDR2 YDEGEE. This CDR3 has 13 amino acids. The DNA of the CDR3 is TGTGCCAGCAGCGACACAGAGCACTATGGCTACACCTTC. The encoded protein is CASSDTEHYGYTF.

The V and J genes are TRBV27 and TRBJ1-1, with 8 positions matching TRBD1. V lost 1 base, J lost 3 bases, and 10 bases stayed unmatched. The CDR3 spans 17 residues. The germline CDR1 and CDR2 sequences are MNHEY and SMNVEV (reference sequence). This chain's CDR3 is CASSLWSPGGADTEAFF. In DNA, the CDR3 is TGTGCCAGCAGTTTATGGAGTCCAGGGGGCGCGGACACTGAAGCTTTCTTT.

The CDR3 nucleotides are TGTGCCTGGAATTTATTTTGGAAGGAGAACACCGGGGAGCTGTTTTTT. It encodes CAWNLFWKENTGELFF. The V and J genes are TRBV30 and TRBJ2-2; no definite D call. The V gene's germline CDR1 is GTSNPN and CDR2 SVGIG (reference sequence). Between the trimmed V and J ends, which lost 4 bases and 1 base, there was a span of 16 bases. The CDR3 is 16 residues long.

J is TRBJ2-7 and V is TRBV6-1, with 7 bases identical to TRBD1. After removal of 5 bases from V and 5 bases from J, the junction contained 12 bases not matched to a gene. Per the germline V gene, CDR1 is MNHNS and CDR2 is SASEGT. The CDR3 has 15 residues. CDR3 DNA: TGTGCCAGCAGTCAGAGCGCGACAGGGACCAACGAGCAGTACTTC. This translates into CASSQSATGTNEQYF.

This rearrangement joins TRBV4-3 to TRBJ2-1, with TRBD2 identical over 10 bases. The V segment lost 2 bases and the J segment 9 bases; nucleotides outside the gene matches: 10. CDR1 and CDR2 from the germline V gene are LGHNA and YSLEER. The CDR3 consists of 16 residues. DNA of the CDR3: TGCGCCAGCAGCCAATTTCTAGCGGGAGATGGAAGTGAGCAGTTCTTC. It codes for CASSQFLAGDGSEQFF.

The J gene is TRBJ2-7, the V gene TRBV7-9; TRBD2 is a possible D gene (6 bases). CDR3 length: 16 amino acids. CDR1 and CDR2 (germline): SEHNR, FQNEAQ (reference sequence). The V gene lost 1 base and the J gene lost 2 bases, with 15 bases spanning the gap. The CDR3 sequence is CASSLVGGEVAYEQYF. The CDR3 DNA follows: TGTGCCAGCAGCTTAGTTGGAGGGGAAGTTGCCTACGAGCAGTACTTC. The full variable domain, rest sourced from reference TRBV7-9 and TRBJ2-7, is DTGVSQNPRHKITKRGQNVTFRCDPISEHNRLYWYRQTLGQGPEFLTYFQNEAQLEKSRLLSDRFSAERPKGSFSTLEIQRTEQGDSAMYLCASSLVGGEVAYEQYFGPGTRLTVT.

The V call is TRBV7-8, the J call TRBJ1-1; no reliable D call. V lost 1 base to trimming and J lost 4 bases, with 7 bases between them. Germline lookup yields CDR1 SGHVS and CDR2 FQNEAQ. CDR3 size: 13 residues. CDR3 in DNA: TGTGCCAGCAGCTTAGTACGTTTCACTGAAGCTTTCTTT. Protein product: CASSLVRFTEAFF.

V gene TRBV4-2 combines with J gene TRBJ2-5; D might be TRBD1 or TRBD2, each matching 5 bases. The germline gives CDR1 LGHNA, CDR2 YNFKEQ. V lost 1 base and J lost 4, with 7 bases in between. This CDR3 is 13 amino acids long. CDR3 loop: CASSQAGRETQYF. The CDR3 DNA sequence: TGTGCCAGCAGCCAAGCGGGGCGAGAGACCCAGTACTTC.

The chain employs TRBV19 and TRBJ1-4; D is possibly TRBD1 (6 bases). Germline-derived CDR1 and CDR2 are LNHDA and SQIVND (reference sequence). The germline V and J ends were trimmed by 3 bases and 7 bases, with 15 bases remaining between them. The CDR3 is 15 residues long. The CDR3, as DNA: TGTGCCAGTAGTATCACAGGGCTTCGGCGTGAAAAACTGTTTTTT. It yields the protein CASSITGLRREKLFF.

The chain is built from TRBV28 and TRBJ1-1; D not resolved. The germline V gene has CDR1 MDHEN and CDR2 SYDVKM. CDR3 length: 13 residues. V was pared by 7 bases and J by 6 bases, with 15 bases between. CDR3 nucleotides: TGTGCCAGCACCACCCCTGGCGGGTCTGAAGCTTTCTTT. Amino acid sequence: CASTTPGGSEAFF.

V usage is TRBV27 and J usage is TRBJ2-7; 16 bases match TRBD2. The trim removed 4 bases at V and 4 bases at J, leaving 4 bases unmatched. This CDR3 is 16 amino acids long. Germline CDR1 and CDR2: MNHEY and SMNVEV (reference sequence). Here the CDR3 reads CASSWGLAGGEYEQYF. DNA for the CDR3: TGTGCCAGCAGTTGGGGACTAGCGGGAGGGGAGTACGAGCAGTACTTC.

This chain connects TRBV27 to TRBJ2-5; TRBD2 matches at 7 bases. Germline V gene sequence: CDR1 MNHEY, CDR2 SMNVEV (reference sequence). The length of the CDR3 is 16 residues. V gave up 5 bases and J gave up 3 bases; unmatched junction bases: 12. The CDR3 DNA reads TGTGCCAGCAGTGCTCCCTTAGGGGCGGGAGAAGAGACCCAGTACTTC. Its protein is CASSAPLGAGEETQYF.

A note on this clone: At one end, the junction sequence differs from germline, possibly due to a read error. The chain joins TRBV7-6 to TRBJ1-1, with D hard to call. CDR3 size: 13 residues. Germline V gene sequence: CDR1 SGHVS, CDR2 FNYEAQ. DNA of the CDR3: TGTGCCAGCAGCTTGGGCCGGAACGCTGAAGCTTTCTTT. Encoded protein: CASSLGRNAEAFF.

The chain recombines TRBV9 with TRBJ1-5; maybe TRBD1 (5 bases). Looked up from germline, CDR1 is SGDLS and CDR2 is YYNGEE. V was pared by 0 bases and J by 5 bases, with 9 bases between. CDR3 size: 14 residues. This CDR3 reads CASSVAGGYQPQHF. The CDR3 coding sequence is TGTGCCAGCAGCGTAGCGGGGGGATATCAGCCCCAGCATTTT. Filled out from reference TRBV9 and TRBJ1-5, the complete variable domain reads DSGVTQTPKHLITATGQRVTLRCSPRSGDLSVYWYQQSLDQGLQFLIQYYNGEERAKGNILERFSAQQFPDLHSELNLSSLELGDSALYFCASSVAGGYQPQHFGDGTRLSIL.

The chain combines TRBV28 with TRBJ2-2; the match to TRBD1 covers 8 bases. Germline loops: CDR1 MDHEN, CDR2 SYDVKM. The CDR3 covers 14 residues. The V segment lost 5 bases and the J segment 4 bases; nucleotides outside the gene matches: 3. DNA for the CDR3: TGTGCCAGCAGTCCAGGGGGCTCCACCGGGGAGCTGTTTTTT. This encodes CASSPGGSTGELFF.

In this sample, this clone turned up once. This chain joins TRBV7-9 and TRBJ2-2, with TRBD2 identical over 8 bases. The CDR3 covers 16 residues. Trimming removed 5 bases from V and 5 bases from J; junction bases left unmatched: 10. Germline lookup yields CDR1 SEHNR and CDR2 FQNEAQ (reference sequence). The CDR3 DNA is TGTGCCAGCAGCGCCACGGGGACTAGGGGGACCGGGGAGCTGTTTTTT. This gives the protein CASSATGTRGTGELFF.

For this clone: Other nucleotide sequences from this sample produce the same CDR3. The rearrangement joins TRBV27 to TRBJ1-5, with 7 bases fitting TRBD1. Germline V CDR1 and CDR2: MNHEY, SMNVEV (reference sequence). Unmatched junction bases numbered 1, after V lost 4 bases and J lost 4 bases. The CDR3 is 13 amino acids. DNA of the CDR3: TGTGCCAGCAGTTGGGACAGTAATCAGCCCCAGCATTTT. Protein product: CASSWDSNQPQHF.

Notes on this clone: Other DNA sequences of this sample code for an identical CDR3. J is TRBJ2-7 and V is TRBV6-1; TRBD1 is a possible D gene (6 bases). V shed 4 bases and J shed 0 bases, with 10 bases lying between them. Germline V gives CDR1 MNHNS, CDR2 SASEGT. This CDR3 region has 14 residues. The CDR3 region is CASSVRTVSYEQYF. The DNA of the CDR3 is TGTGCCAGCAGTGTCCGGACAGTCTCCTACGAGCAGTACTTC.

The V gene is TRBV7-9, the J gene TRBJ2-3; possible D gene TRBD2, 5 bases. Germline CDR1 SEHNR, CDR2 FQNEAQ (reference sequence). V was pared by 5 bases and J by 3 bases, with 18 bases between. The CDR3 extends over 16 amino acids. Written as DNA, the CDR3 is TGTGCCAGCAGCCCCCGGGATGGTGGTCTTACAGATACGCAGTATTTT. Translating it yields CASSPRDGGLTDTQYF.

This clone was recorded once. The same CDR3 is also encoded by other DNA sequences in this sample. The chain recombines TRBV29-1 with TRBJ1-3; TRBD1 might be the D (5 bases). Between the trimmed V and J ends, which lost 6 bases and 1 base, there was a span of 7 bases. The CDR3 is 12 residues long. Germline CDR1 is SQVTM and CDR2 is ANQGSEA. The CDR3 sequence: CSVRTSGNTIYF. CDR3 nucleotides: TGCAGCGTCCGGACATCTGGAAACACCATATATTTT.

V is TRBV6-5 and J is TRBJ2-7; TRBD1 is a possible D gene (7 bases). Per germline, CDR1 MNHEY and CDR2 SVGAGI. The V end was cut by 4 bases, the J end by 3 bases, with 16 bases between. This CDR3 has 15 amino acids. CDR3 sequence (DNA): TGTGCCAGCAGTTCCCGCGGGACAGAAAACTACGAGCAGTACTTC. Its protein is CASSSRGTENYEQYF.